Below, 32 T cell receptor beta chains from the same sample are listed, as sequenced in a study of long-term antiretroviral therapy in people with HIV. Survey level was the resolution at which the v3.0 immunoSEQ assay ran. Profiled with immunoSEQ multiplex PCR; TCRdb holds only in-frame clones, not every one. The repertoire holds fewer than 30,000 clones, with approximately 80% as singletons. The sample in question was unsorted PBMCs, obtained 2.7 to 2.9 years after starting antiretroviral therapy. Receptors were obtained from a man aged 30 to 45 with HIV.

DNA for the CDR3: TGTGCCAGCCGCTCGGAAAGCACCGGGGAGCTGTTTTTT. Its protein is CASRSESTGELFF. This sequence joins TRBV11-3 and TRBJ2-2; the D is unclear. This CDR3 is 13 amino acids long. Trimming took 8 bases from V and 4 from J, leaving 11 bases between them. Germline CDR1 SGHNT, CDR2 YENEEA. The full variable domain, completed using reference TRBV11-3 and TRBJ2-2, is EAGVVQSPRYKIIEKKQPVAFWCNPISGHNTLYWYLQNLGQGPELLIRYENEEAVDDSQLPKDRFSAERLKGVDSTLKIQPAELGDSAVYLCASRSESTGELFFGEGSRLTVL.

This clone was seen only once. V is TRBV2 and J is TRBJ1-6; no firm D call. This CDR3 is 14 amino acids long. Germline CDR1 and CDR2: SNHLY and FYNNEI. The V gene lost 6 bases and the J gene lost 3 bases, with 9 bases spanning the gap. The CDR3 DNA follows: TGTGCCAGCAGGTCGAACAGCTATAATTCACCCCTCCACTTT. It translates to CASRSNSYNSPLHF. Drawing the rest from reference TRBV2 and TRBJ1-6, the complete variable domain is EPEVTQTPSHQVTQMGQEVILRCVPISNHLYFYWYRQILGQKVEFLVSFYNNEISEKSEIFDDQFSVERPDGSNFTLKIRSTKLEDSAMYFCASRSNSYNSPLHFGNGTRLTVT.

The genes are TRBV5-1 and TRBJ2-1; the D gene is possibly TRBD2 (6 bases). V lost 1 base and J lost 6, with 14 bases in between. CDR3 length: 15 residues. Germline CDR1 is SGHRS and CDR2 is YFSETQ. CDR3 nucleotides: TGCGCCAGCAGCTTGTCTCTAGCGCATACCAATGAGCAGTTCTTC. It encodes CASSLSLAHTNEQFF. The variable domain in full, completed from reference TRBV5-1 and TRBJ2-1, reads KAGVTQTPRYLIKTRGQQVTLSCSPISGHRSVSWYQQTPGQGLQFLFEYFSETQRNKGNFPGRFSGRQFSNSRSEMNVSTLELGDSALYLCASSLSLAHTNEQFFGPGTRLTVL.

This sequence joins TRBV11-3 and TRBJ2-5; TRBD2 aligns across 16 bases. The ends lost 5 bases at V and 5 bases at J; junction bases unmatched: 2. CDR1 is SGHNT, CDR2 YENEEA, per germline. The CDR3 length is 15 residues. The CDR3 protein is CASSPGLAGGETQYF. DNA for the CDR3: TGTGCCAGCAGCCCGGGACTAGCGGGAGGGGAGACCCAGTACTTC.

This clone came up a few times. This chain links TRBV28 with TRBJ1-2; 7 bases match TRBD1. V shed 8 bases and J 2 bases; nucleotides not matched to a gene: 5. CDR1 is MDHEN, CDR2 SYDVKM, per germline. This CDR3 region has 13 residues. The CDR3 protein is CASGWDRNYGYTF. CDR3 coding DNA: TGTGCCAGCGGTTGGGACAGAAACTATGGCTACACCTTC.

The gene calls are TRBV7-9 and TRBJ1-6, with D possibly TRBD1 on 5 matching bases. The CDR3 runs 16 residues. Per the germline V gene, CDR1 is SEHNR and CDR2 is FQNEAQ (reference sequence). The V end lost 4 bases, the J end lost 7 bases, and 17 bases lay between the germline ends. Here the CDR3 reads CASSSVAGTGNSPLHF. For the CDR3, the DNA is TGTGCCAGCAGCTCCGTCGCCGGGACGGGGAATTCACCCCTCCACTTT.

CDR3 bases: TGTGCCAGCAGTTTATCTACGGGAGCCTCCTACGAGCAGTACTTC. This translates into CASSLSTGASYEQYF. The V and J genes are TRBV27 and TRBJ2-5, with a tentative D call TRBD2 (6 bases). The DNA end is more similar to TRBJ2-7, so the J call may be wrong. The CDR3 sequence is 15 residues long. In germline, CDR1 is MNHEY, CDR2 SMNVEV (reference sequence).

The chain carries TRBV6-5 and TRBJ2-2; 7 nucleotides match TRBD1. CDR1 MNHEY and CDR2 SVGAGI come from the germline V gene. Unmatched junction bases numbered 7, after V lost 8 bases and J lost 4 bases. This CDR3 contains 14 residues. Here the CDR3 reads CASGAGGFTGELFF. The CDR3 nucleotides are TGTGCCAGCGGGGCAGGGGGTTTCACCGGGGAGCTGTTTTTT.

V gene TRBV10-1 combines with J gene TRBJ2-3; 8 bases align to TRBD2. Germline lookup yields CDR1 WNHNN and CDR2 SYGVQD (reference sequence). The CDR3 runs to 17 residues. V lost 8 bases to trimming and J lost 2 bases; unmatched junction nucleotides: 15. CDR3 amino acids: CASLFPGLVVLTDTQYF. The CDR3 DNA sequence: TGCGCCAGCTTATTCCCGGGACTAGTTGTCCTCACAGATACGCAGTATTTT.

The chain links TRBV7-3 to TRBJ2-1; D perhaps matches TRBD2 (6 bases). The CDR3 length is 17 residues. The germline CDR1 and CDR2 sequences are SGHTA and FQGTGA. With 2 bases removed from V and 3 bases from J, the gap between germline ends came to 17 bases. In DNA, the CDR3 is TGTGCCAGCAGCTTAGGGACTCCTCAGGGCCTCTACAATGAGCAGTTCTTC. Encoded protein: CASSLGTPQGLYNEQFF. Full variable domain (outside the CDR3, taken from reference TRBV7-3 and TRBJ2-1): GAGVSQTPSNKVTEKGKYVELRCDPISGHTALYWYRQSLGQGPEFLIYFQGTGAADDSGLPNDRFFAVRPEGSVSTLKIQRTERGDSAVYLCASSLGTPQGLYNEQFFGPGTRLTVL.

By frequency in the sample, this clone is medium-sized. V gene TRBV2 combines with J gene TRBJ2-7, with D perhaps matching TRBD1 (6 bases). This CDR3 comprises 15 residues. V lost 2 bases and J 0 bases, leaving 11 bases between the germline ends. Germline CDR1 reads SNHLY; CDR2 reads FYNNEI. The DNA for the CDR3 is TGTGCCAGCAGTGAAAGACAGGATAGCTCCTACGAGCAGTACTTC. Translated: CASSERQDSSYEQYF.

This chain connects TRBV4-1 to TRBJ2-3, with a possible D match to TRBD1 (6 bases). Germline CDR1 reads MGHRA; CDR2 reads YSYEKL. V dropped 4 bases and J dropped 8 bases, with 19 bases sitting between them. There are 15 residues in the CDR3. CDR3 amino acids: CASSPPEGAGATQYF. The CDR3 DNA follows: TGCGCCAGCAGCCCACCCGAGGGCGCAGGGGCTACGCAGTATTTT.

This chain connects TRBV11-2 to TRBJ2-1; D not certain. The CDR3 contains 14 residues. The V gene's germline CDR1 is SGHAT and CDR2 FQNNGV. Trimming cost V 3 bases and J 5 bases, with 11 bases left between them. CDR3 DNA sequence: TGTGCCAGCAGCTTTAAAGAACTTAACAATGAGCAGTTCTTC. Translated: CASSFKELNNEQFF.

This chain links TRBV7-2 with TRBJ2-1; 9 positions match TRBD1. Trimming at V came to 5 bases and at J to 9 bases, leaving 5 bases not matched to a gene. The germline V gene has CDR1 SGHTA and CDR2 FQGNSA. The CDR3 is 13 residues long. CDR3 region: CASSPTGGPEQFF. The CDR3 DNA follows: TGTGCCAGCAGCCCAACAGGGGGCCCTGAGCAGTTCTTC.

The V and J genes are TRBV25-1 and TRBJ1-2; D not certain. Germline V gives CDR1 MGHDK, CDR2 SYGVNS. V was trimmed by 4 bases and J by 4 bases, leaving 7 bases between them. The CDR3 spans 12 residues. CDR3 sequence reads: CASSASFYGYTF. The DNA for the CDR3 is TGTGCCAGCAGTGCGTCATTCTATGGCTACACCTTC.

The count of this clone is one. This sequence joins TRBV5-4 and TRBJ2-1; 11 nucleotides align to TRBD2. This CDR3 comprises 17 residues. The ends lost 3 bases at V and 12 bases at J; junction bases unmatched: 17. Germline V gene data show CDR1 as SGHNT and CDR2 as YYREEE (reference sequence). CDR3 loop: CASSSGTSGPGVRGQFF. Here the CDR3 DNA reads TGTGCCAGCAGCTCCGGGACTAGCGGCCCAGGGGTCAGGGGGCAGTTCTTC. The whole variable domain, remainder taken from reference TRBV5-4 and TRBJ2-1, is ETGVTQSPTHLIKTRGQQVTLRCSSQSGHNTVSWYQQALGQGPQFIFQYYREEENGRGNFPPRFSGLQFPNYSSELNVNALELDDSALYLCASSSGTSGPGVRGQFFGPGTRLTVL.

The V gene is TRBV4-1, the J gene TRBJ2-5, with a weak D call TRBD2 (6 bases). The germline CDR1 and CDR2 sequences are MGHRA and YSYEKL. The CDR3 runs 13 residues. Trimming removed 0 bases at V and 10 bases at J, with 12 bases between. CDR3 loop: CASSQDGVGGQYF. The CDR3 nucleotides are TGCGCCAGCAGCCAAGATGGGGTGGGGGGCCAGTACTTC.

The chain carries TRBV5-6 and TRBJ1-4; D may be TRBD1 (5 bases). With 4 bases removed from V and 6 bases from J, the gap between germline ends came to 10 bases. This CDR3 spans 13 amino acids. Germline CDR1 reads SGHDT; CDR2 reads YYEEEE. The CDR3 DNA reads as TGTGCCAGCAGCCCCGGGACGGATGAAAAACTGTTTTTT. It translates to CASSPGTDEKLFF.

CDR3 amino acids: CASSLRGYEQYF. The DNA for the CDR3 is TGTGCCAGCAGCTTACGGGGCTACGAGCAGTACTTC. The chain couples TRBV7-2 to TRBJ2-7; D is perhaps TRBD2 (5 bases). The CDR3 is 12 amino acids. V was pared by 2 bases and J by 3 bases, with 5 bases between. Per the germline V gene, CDR1 is SGHTA and CDR2 is FQGNSA.

The chain employs TRBV7-6 and TRBJ2-7; 7 bases map to TRBD2. The ends lost 5 bases at V and 3 bases at J; junction bases unmatched: 7. The length of the CDR3 is 14 residues. Germline-derived CDR1 and CDR2 are SGHVS and FNYEAQ. The CDR3 sequence: CASSPWGGNYEQYF. As DNA, the CDR3 is TGTGCCAGCAGCCCGTGGGGGGGAAACTACGAGCAGTACTTC.

The table lists this clone with a count of one. This chain connects TRBV7-2 to TRBJ1-1, with a tentative D call TRBD1 (5 bases). The germline CDR1 and CDR2 sequences are SGHTA and FQGNSA. The CDR3 consists of 13 residues. V was pared by 8 bases and J by 4 bases, with 14 bases between. DNA of the CDR3: TGTGCCAGCCAGCAAGGACACCCCACTGAAGCTTTCTTT. As protein: CASQQGHPTEAFF.

The chain couples TRBV28 to TRBJ2-7; D might be TRBD1 (7 bases). The germline gives CDR1 MDHEN, CDR2 SYDVKM. This CDR3 region has 14 residues. The germline V and J ends were trimmed by 9 bases and 2 bases, with 17 bases remaining between them. As DNA, the CDR3 is TGTGCCAGAGGTAGCAGGGGGGCGACCTACGAGCAGTACTTC. This translates into CARGSRGATYEQYF.

The V call is TRBV30, the J call TRBJ1-2, with D possibly TRBD1 on 6 matching bases. The germline V gene encodes CDR1 GTSNPN and CDR2 SVGIG (reference sequence). This CDR3 has 13 amino acids. Trimming left V 4 bases short and J 7 bases short, with 16 bases between. The DNA for the CDR3 is TGTGCCTGGACGGGAGAGGGGGTTACTGGCTACACCTTC. This translates into CAWTGEGVTGYTF.

The CDR3 loop is CASSEGTGGEKLFF. Here the CDR3 DNA reads TGCGCCAGCTCAGAGGGGACCGGCGGGGAAAAACTGTTTTTT. V usage is TRBV5-1 and J usage is TRBJ1-4; tentatively, D is TRBD1 (5 bases). V was shortened by 7 bases and J by 8 bases, with 18 bases between the two germline ends. Germline lookup yields CDR1 SGHRS and CDR2 YFSETQ. The CDR3 covers 14 residues.

In this sample, this clone turned up a few times. J is TRBJ2-1 and V is TRBV5-1; TRBD2 matches at 8 bases. CDR1 SGHRS and CDR2 YFSETQ come from the germline V gene. CDR3 size: 16 residues. V dropped 7 bases and J dropped 6; count of bases not matched to a gene: 15. CDR3 sequence: CASRPEGSGVVNEQFF. The CDR3 bases are TGCGCCAGCCGCCCCGAGGGTAGCGGGGTGGTCAATGAGCAGTTCTTC.

CDR3 amino acids: CASSEEQQNYYGYTF. Written as DNA, the CDR3 is TGTGCCAGCAGTGAAGAACAACAGAACTACTATGGCTACACCTTC. The chain couples TRBV6-1 to TRBJ1-2; D gene unclear. The V and J ends lost 1 base and 3 bases respectively, with 12 bases between them. CDR1 MNHNS and CDR2 SASEGT come from the germline V gene. The CDR3 is made up of 15 amino acids.

The chain combines TRBV6-1 with TRBJ2-7; possibly TRBD2 for D (6 bases). CDR3 length: 14 residues. The V end lost 7 bases, the J end lost 2 bases, and 15 bases lay between the germline ends. The germline V gene encodes CDR1 MNHNS and CDR2 SASEGT. The CDR3 bases are TGTGCCAGCATCTCGGGAGACCTTCCCTACGAGCAGTACTTC. It encodes CASISGDLPYEQYF.

The rearrangement joins TRBV30 to TRBJ2-1, with D uncertain. The germline CDR1 and CDR2 sequences are GTSNPN and SVGIG (reference sequence). The CDR3 spans 11 residues. Trimming left V 0 bases short and J 6 bases short, with 3 bases between. The CDR3 DNA follows: TGTGCCTGGAGTGTTGTCAATGAGCAGTTCTTC. Protein product: CAWSVVNEQFF.

This chain connects TRBV27 to TRBJ2-7, with TRBD2 matching 13 bases. The CDR3 spans 16 residues. J was trimmed by 4 bases and V by 4 bases; bases with no gene match: 7. The germline V gene encodes CDR1 MNHEY and CDR2 SMNVEV (reference sequence). The CDR3 loop reads CASSSAGLAGIYEQYF. As DNA, the CDR3 is TGTGCCAGCAGTTCCGCGGGACTAGCGGGAATTTACGAGCAGTACTTC.

The genes are TRBV27 and TRBJ1-1; the D is unclear. Deletions cut 3 bases from V and 1 base from J, with 3 bases between. CDR3 length: 12 amino acids. The germline gives CDR1 MNHEY, CDR2 SMNVEV (reference sequence). Written as DNA, the CDR3 is TGTGCCAGCAGTTTGGGGAACACTGAAGCTTTCTTT. Translating gives CASSLGNTEAFF.

The chain recombines TRBV9 with TRBJ2-7; no firm D call. V was shortened by 0 bases and J by 3 bases, with 13 bases between the two germline ends. The CDR3 covers 15 residues. CDR1 SGDLS and CDR2 YYNGEE come from the germline V gene. CDR3 region: CASSVGPGTHYEQYF. As DNA, the CDR3 is TGTGCCAGCAGCGTAGGGCCAGGAACTCACTACGAGCAGTACTTC.

V gene TRBV6-5 combines with J gene TRBJ1-1; 7 bases match TRBD1. The CDR3 length is 13 residues. Germline loops: CDR1 MNHEY, CDR2 SVGAGI. Trimming cost V 6 bases and J 8 bases; bases outside gene matches: 9. CDR3 sequence (DNA): TGTGCCAGCAGCCGGACAGGAAATCACGAAGCTTTCTTT. Residues: CASSRTGNHEAFF.